These 27 T cell receptor beta chains originate from one sample sequenced in a study of CD8+ T cells in alopecia areata. Following extraction, RNA underwent reverse transcription to cDNA, which served as the sequencing template. Produced via immunoSEQ multiplex PCR; TCRdb's table is partial and in-frame only. In the table there are some 82,000 clones, roughly 51% of which are singletons. The sequencing input was NKG2D-high CD8+ T cells sorted from blood. The origin of the receptors is a human donor with alopecia areata.

This rearrangement joins TRBV29-1 to TRBJ2-5, with D perhaps matching TRBD2 (5 bases). The length of the CDR3 is 15 residues. V was shortened by 3 bases and J by 1 base, with 15 bases between the two germline ends. The germline gives CDR1 SQVTM, CDR2 ANQGSEA. DNA for the CDR3: TGCAGCGTTGATATACTAGGACGGCGCCAAGAGACCCAGTACTTC. Its translation: CSVDILGRRQETQYF.

V gene TRBV29-1 combines with J gene TRBJ1-5; D might be TRBD1 (6 bases). CDR3 length: 13 residues. Per the germline V gene, CDR1 is SQVTM and CDR2 is ANQGSEA. Trimming left V 7 bases short and J 7 bases short, with 17 bases between. CDR3 bases: TGCAGCGCCGCCCGGGGGGCGACCCAGCCCCAGCATTTT. Its translation: CSAARGATQPQHF.

This clone was detected only a few times. This rearrangement joins TRBV13 to TRBJ2-5; D is unclear. CDR1 and CDR2 from the germline V gene are PRHDT and FYEKMQ (reference sequence). This CDR3 spans 12 amino acids. V lost 1 base and J 4 bases, leaving 4 bases between the germline ends. CDR3 DNA: TGTGCCAGCAGCTTAGTGGGAGAGACCCAGTACTTC. Translated: CASSLVGETQYF.

A few counts support this clone. This chain joins TRBV5-1 and TRBJ2-7; 8 nucleotides match TRBD1. V was clipped by 4 bases and J by 5 bases; unmatched bases: 11. The CDR3 sequence is 15 residues long. Looked up from germline, CDR1 is SGHRS and CDR2 is YFSETQ. CDR3 sequence reads: CASSHWGQASDEQYF. The CDR3 DNA reads as TGCGCCAGCAGCCATTGGGGACAGGCTTCCGACGAGCAGTACTTC.

The chain links TRBV27 to TRBJ2-7, with D possibly matching TRBD2 (5 bases). Germline loops: CDR1 MNHEY, CDR2 SMNVEV (reference sequence). Trimming stripped 3 bases from V and 2 bases from J, with 14 bases between. This CDR3 region has 15 residues. As DNA, the CDR3 is TGTGCCAGCAGTTTTCGGGGTCTTGGGACCTACGAGCAGTACTTC. Its protein is CASSFRGLGTYEQYF.

The chain joins TRBV5-1 to TRBJ2-2, with 7 bases identical to TRBD2. Germline V CDR1 and CDR2: SGHRS, YFSETQ. V lost 6 bases to trimming and J lost 6 bases; unmatched junction nucleotides: 8. The CDR3 length is 14 residues. The CDR3 DNA reads TGCGCCAGCATCCCAGCGGGACGTCCCGGGGAGCTGTTTTTT. Protein sequence: CASIPAGRPGELFF.

Only a few counts were recorded for this clone. CDR3 coding DNA: TGTGCCAGCAGCCCGGGAAGAACAGATACGCAGTATTTT. Amino acid sequence: CASSPGRTDTQYF. The rearrangement links TRBV11-2 to TRBJ2-3; D possibly corresponds to TRBD2 (5 bases). V shed 5 bases and J shed 3 bases, with 9 bases lying between them. Germline CDR1 SGHAT, CDR2 FQNNGV. This CDR3 contains 13 residues. Combining the CDR3 with reference TRBV11-2 and TRBJ2-3 gives the whole variable domain EAGVAQSPRYKIIEKRQSVAFWCNPISGHATLYWYQQILGQGPKLLIQFQNNGVVDDSQLPKDRFSAERLKGVDSTLKIQPAKLEDSAVYLCASSPGRTDTQYFGPGTRLTVL.

The genes are TRBV15 and TRBJ2-4, with D possibly matching TRBD1 (5 bases). V was shortened by 0 bases and J by 7 bases, with 13 bases between the two germline ends. The CDR3 runs to 15 residues. Per germline, CDR1 LNHNV and CDR2 YYDKDF (reference sequence). CDR3 sequence reads: CATSRDRGEGNIQYF. The CDR3 DNA follows: TGTGCCACCAGCAGAGATAGGGGTGAAGGTAACATTCAGTACTTC.

The chain employs TRBV6-6 and TRBJ2-7; D not resolved. The CDR3 extends over 13 amino acids. Germline V lookup: CDR1 MNHNY, CDR2 SVGAGI (reference sequence). V lost 7 bases to trimming and J lost 0 bases, with 10 bases between them. The CDR3 coding sequence is TGTGCCAGCACACCTTGGGTCTCCTACGAGCAGTACTTC. Translated, it gives CASTPWVSYEQYF.

This clone occurred a few times. The rearrangement joins TRBV29-1 to TRBJ2-7, with D possibly called TRBD1 or TRBD2 (5 bases each). The CDR3 covers 12 residues. V was clipped by 5 bases and J by 3 bases, with 11 bases between them. The germline gives CDR1 SQVTM, CDR2 ANQGSEA. This CDR3 reads CSVPGTNYEQYF. The CDR3 nucleotides read TGCAGCGTTCCTGGGACGAACTACGAGCAGTACTTC.

The rearrangement joins TRBV11-2 to TRBJ2-5, with TRBD2 identical over 7 bases. Per the germline V gene, CDR1 is SGHAT and CDR2 is FQNNGV. The V segment lost 5 bases and the J segment 5 bases; nucleotides outside the gene matches: 11. This CDR3 has 15 amino acids. The CDR3 loop reads CASSPGGRVVETQYF. The CDR3 nucleotides are TGTGCCAGCAGCCCCGGGGGGAGGGTAGTGGAGACCCAGTACTTC.

The rearrangement joins TRBV29-1 to TRBJ1-1, with TRBD1 matching 8 bases. V lost 7 bases and J lost 7; bases outside the gene matches: 8. From germline, CDR1 is SQVTM and CDR2 ANQGSEA. The CDR3 is 12 residues long. The chain's CDR3 is CSAVGQGDEAFF. DNA of the CDR3: TGCAGCGCCGTAGGACAGGGTGATGAAGCTTTCTTT.

The genes are TRBV7-8 and TRBJ2-6, with 9 bases identical to TRBD1. V lost 1 base to trimming and J lost 2 bases; unmatched junction nucleotides: 15. Germline CDR1 is SGHVS and CDR2 is FQNEAQ. This CDR3 has 21 amino acids. The CDR3 protein is CASSLVPRRDRVFAGANVLTF. The CDR3 DNA reads as TGTGCCAGCAGCTTAGTACCACGAAGGGACAGGGTGTTCGCTGGGGCCAACGTCCTGACTTTC.

The chain has TRBV5-1 and TRBJ2-5, with 7 positions matching TRBD2. Germline V gene data show CDR1 as SGHRS and CDR2 as YFSETQ. The CDR3 loop spans 13 amino acids. The trim removed 2 bases at V and 6 bases at J, leaving 4 bases unmatched. The CDR3 sequence: CASSFTGGKTQYF. In nucleotides, the CDR3 is TGCGCCAGCAGCTTCACGGGGGGAAAGACCCAGTACTTC.

J is TRBJ2-7 and V is TRBV28, with 9 positions matching TRBD2. The V and J ends lost 2 bases and 2 bases, in that order; junction bases with no gene match: 4. This CDR3 region has 15 residues. Germline V lookup: CDR1 MDHEN, CDR2 SYDVKM. CDR3 loop: CASSLGLALAYEQYF. CDR3 nucleotides: TGTGCCAGCAGTTTAGGACTAGCGCTCGCCTACGAGCAGTACTTC. Together with reference TRBV28 and TRBJ2-7, the CDR3 gives the full variable domain: DVKVTQSSRYLVKRTGEKVFLECVQDMDHENMFWYRQDPGLGLRLIYFSYDVKMKEKGDIPEGYSVSREKKERFSLILESASTNQTSMYLCASSLGLALAYEQYFGPGTRLTVT.

The rearrangement links TRBV7-3 to TRBJ1-1; unclear D gene. The germline V gene encodes CDR1 SGHTA and CDR2 FQGTGA. With 5 bases removed from V and 6 bases from J, the gap between germline ends came to 10 bases. The CDR3 spans 12 residues. Here the CDR3 reads CASSPGGAEAFF. The CDR3 coding sequence is TGTGCCAGCAGCCCGGGCGGGGCTGAAGCTTTCTTT.

The chain has TRBV5-6 and TRBJ2-7; tentative D call: TRBD1 (6 bases). Trimming removed 6 bases from V and 1 base from J, with 23 bases in between. This CDR3 comprises 17 residues. Germline-derived CDR1 and CDR2 are SGHDT and YYEEEE. DNA for the CDR3: TGTGCCAGCAAGGTCGGGCTAGCAGGGGTGGGTTCCTACGAGCAGTACTTC. Protein: CASKVGLAGVGSYEQYF.

The rearrangement joins TRBV4-2 to TRBJ2-3; the match to TRBD1 covers 9 bases. The CDR3 consists of 15 residues. The J segment lost 2 bases and the V segment lost 1 base, leaving 1 base of the junction unmatched. Per the germline V gene, CDR1 is LGHNA and CDR2 is YNFKEQ. CDR3 sequence reads: CASSQGTGDTDTQYF. The DNA of the CDR3 is TGTGCCAGCAGCCAAGGGACAGGGGACACAGATACGCAGTATTTT.

V gene TRBV9 combines with J gene TRBJ2-5, with TRBD2 matching over 9 bases. J gave up 8 bases and V 0 bases, and 2 bases lay outside the gene matches. This CDR3 spans 13 amino acids. In germline, CDR1 is SGDLS, CDR2 YYNGEE. This CDR3 is CASSVGTSETQYF. In DNA, the CDR3 is TGTGCCAGCAGCGTAGGGACTAGCGAAACCCAGTACTTC.

The chain uses TRBV14 and TRBJ2-7; a possible D gene is TRBD2 (5 bases). Germline V gives CDR1 SGHDN, CDR2 FVKESK. The CDR3 length is 13 residues. V lost 6 bases and J 7 bases, leaving 16 bases between the germline ends. CDR3 bases: TGTGCCAGCAGTCGTCTAGGATCGGGGGAGCAGTACTTC. Protein product: CASSRLGSGEQYF.

This clone was seen a few times. This chain connects TRBV6-5 to TRBJ2-1, with TRBD1 identical over 8 bases. The CDR3 spans 16 residues. Germline V gives CDR1 MNHEY, CDR2 SVGAGI. The V and J ends lost 3 bases and 5 bases, in that order; junction bases with no gene match: 9. The CDR3 region is CASSYPDRDGNNEQFF. The DNA for the CDR3 is TGTGCCAGCAGTTATCCGGACAGGGACGGGAACAATGAGCAGTTCTTC.

This sequence joins TRBV4-1 and TRBJ2-7, with TRBD2 matching 7 bases. J was trimmed by 5 bases and V by 0 bases; bases with no gene match: 7. Germline-derived CDR1 and CDR2 are MGHRA and YSYEKL. The CDR3 covers 15 residues. The CDR3, as DNA: TGCGCCAGCAGCCAAGACGGGGAGGGTTCCGACGAGCAGTACTTC. Protein sequence: CASSQDGEGSDEQYF.

CDR3 DNA sequence: TGCAGCGTTGAAGACCGTACAAGTTGGAATGGCTACACCTTC. It is translated as CSVEDRTSWNGYTF. The V and J genes are TRBV29-1 and TRBJ1-2; D not certain. Germline CDR1 and CDR2: SQVTM and ANQGSEA. V was pared by 0 bases and J by 6 bases, with 14 bases between. The CDR3 has 14 amino acids.

The CDR3 is CASSSGRLHEQYF. CDR3 nucleotide sequence: TGTGCCAGCAGTTCGGGACGGTTGCACGAGCAGTACTTC. The rearrangement links TRBV27 to TRBJ2-7; D tentatively fits TRBD1 or TRBD2 (5 bases each). Trimming took off 4 bases at V and 5 bases at J, with 12 bases between the two ends. The CDR3 extends over 13 amino acids. The germline V gene has CDR1 MNHEY and CDR2 SMNVEV (reference sequence).

This chain connects TRBV28 to TRBJ1-5, with D unclear. The ends were cut back, 7 bases at V and 0 bases at J, with 25 bases in the middle. The CDR3 contains 19 residues. CDR1 is MDHEN, CDR2 SYDVKM, per germline. CDR3 nucleotide sequence: TGTGCCAGCACCTTCGGGTCTCGCATTTTGGAAAATAGCAATCAGCCCCAGCATTTT. It specifies CASTFGSRILENSNQPQHF. The whole variable domain, filled in from reference TRBV28 and TRBJ1-5, reads DVKVTQSSRYLVKRTGEKVFLECVQDMDHENMFWYRQDPGLGLRLIYFSYDVKMKEKGDIPEGYSVSREKKERFSLILESASTNQTSMYLCASTFGSRILENSNQPQHFGDGTRLSIL.

J is TRBJ2-7 and V is TRBV4-3, with D perhaps matching TRBD1 or TRBD2 (5 bases each). The germline V gene has CDR1 LGHNA and CDR2 YSLEER. V shed 1 base and J shed 2 bases, with 12 bases lying between them. There are 15 residues in the CDR3. Here the CDR3 DNA reads TGCGCCAGCAGCCAAGTTCAGGGACGGGCCTACGAGCAGTACTTC. Its protein is CASSQVQGRAYEQYF.

The chain recombines TRBV4-1 with TRBJ1-6; D is possibly TRBD1 (6 bases). Trimming took 4 bases from V and 8 from J, leaving 15 bases between them. The CDR3 extends over 15 amino acids. CDR1 and CDR2 from the germline V gene are MGHRA and YSYEKL. CDR3 in amino acids: CASSRLGAGDSPLHF. CDR3 DNA sequence: TGCGCCAGCAGCCGCTTGGGGGCAGGGGATTCACCCCTCCACTTT.